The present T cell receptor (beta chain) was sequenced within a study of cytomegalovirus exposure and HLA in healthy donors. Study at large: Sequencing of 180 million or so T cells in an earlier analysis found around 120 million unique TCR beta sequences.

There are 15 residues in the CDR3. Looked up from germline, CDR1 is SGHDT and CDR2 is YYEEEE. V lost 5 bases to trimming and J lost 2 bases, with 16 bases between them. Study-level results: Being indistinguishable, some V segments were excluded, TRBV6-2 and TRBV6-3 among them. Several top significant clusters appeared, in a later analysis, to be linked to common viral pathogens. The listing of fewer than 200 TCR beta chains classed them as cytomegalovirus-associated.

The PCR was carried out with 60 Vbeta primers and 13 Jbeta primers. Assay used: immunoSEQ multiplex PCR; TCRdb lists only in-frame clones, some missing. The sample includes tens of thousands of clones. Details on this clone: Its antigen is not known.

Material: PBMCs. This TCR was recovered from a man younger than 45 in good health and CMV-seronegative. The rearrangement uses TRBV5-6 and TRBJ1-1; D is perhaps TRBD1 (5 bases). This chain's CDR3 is CASRGTGKLNTEAFF. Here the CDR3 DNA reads TGTGCCAGCAGAGGAACAGGAAAACTAAACACTGAAGCTTTCTTT.